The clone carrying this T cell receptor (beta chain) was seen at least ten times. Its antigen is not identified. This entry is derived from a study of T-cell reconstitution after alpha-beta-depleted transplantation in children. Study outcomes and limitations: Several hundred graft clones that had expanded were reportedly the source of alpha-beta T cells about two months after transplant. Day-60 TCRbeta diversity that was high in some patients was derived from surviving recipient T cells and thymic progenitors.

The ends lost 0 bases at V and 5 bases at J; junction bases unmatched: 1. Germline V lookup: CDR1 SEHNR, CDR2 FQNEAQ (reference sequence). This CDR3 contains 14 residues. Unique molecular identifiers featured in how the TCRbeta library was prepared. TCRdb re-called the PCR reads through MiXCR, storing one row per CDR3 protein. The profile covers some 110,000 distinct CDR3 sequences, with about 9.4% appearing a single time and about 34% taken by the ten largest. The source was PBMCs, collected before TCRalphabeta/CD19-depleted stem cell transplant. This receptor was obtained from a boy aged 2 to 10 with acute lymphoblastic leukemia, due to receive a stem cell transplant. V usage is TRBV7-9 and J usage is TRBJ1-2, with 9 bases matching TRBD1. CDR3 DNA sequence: TGTGCCAGCAGCTTAGCGACAGGGGGTTATGGCTACACCTTC. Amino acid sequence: CASSLATGGYGYTF.